Included here is one TCR beta chain sequence, with context. Its target is unknown. These data are taken from a study of CD8 T cells in ankylosing spondylitis. Study-wide results and caveats: Several of the motif variants were reported before in synovial fluid and blood from reactive arthritis. Matched ankylosing spondylitis synovial fluid reportedly contained a significantly enriched population of disease-linked clones. In ankylosing spondylitis blood, a motif of roughly 8 highly homologous TCR beta variants appeared characteristic. Peripheral blood samples showed relatively rare disease-linked clones, and these clones were CD8+.

From germline, CDR1 is SGHAT and CDR2 FQNNGV. The CDR3 is made up of 13 amino acids. Trimming removed 3 bases from V and 7 bases from J; junction bases left unmatched: 3. Quantitative molecular-barcoded 5'-RACE generated the TCR beta libraries. TCRdb analysed the 5' RACE reads with MiXCR anew, one entry per CDR3 protein. The profile shows 500,000 to 550,000 distinct CDR3 sequences, approximately 11% of them singletons. Specimen: blood, either unsorted or a sorted T cell fraction (not recorded which). The source of this sequence is a male donor with ankylosing spondylitis. This chain connects TRBV11-2 to TRBJ2-1, with 7 bases aligning to TRBD2. CDR3: CASSLRRENEQFF. The CDR3 coding sequence is TGTGCCAGCAGCTTGCGGCGGGAGAATGAGCAGTTCTTC.